A selection of T cell receptor beta chains follows, all from one sample in a study of OX40 agonist ivuxolimab in advanced cancers. Some clones are missing from TCRdb's copy, which holds only in-frame ones; the method was immunoSEQ multiplex PCR. The sample records some 70,000 clones, approximately 89% being singletons. The specimen comprised CD4+ or CD8+ T cells sorted from blood, sampled in a trial of the OX40 agonist ivuxolimab. These receptor sequences come from an adult with an advanced solid tumor such as melanoma, head and neck, liver or kidney cancer. Each CDR3 is given with its conserved first and last residue. A D gene is named only where the DNA matches it firmly. Clone sizes are given selectively: once, few, many, or a class where the clone is expanded.

DNA	CDR3	D	J	size	V
TGCGCCAGCAGCTCAACAGGGACCGGGGCCAACGTCCTGACTTTC	CASSSTGTGANVLTF	-	TRBJ2-6	-	TRBV5-1
TGTGCCAGCAGTTCGGCGTTATTTGGGCCCCAGCATTTT	CASSSALFGPQHF	-	TRBJ1-5	-	TRBV6-1
TGTGCCAGCAGCCAAGAGCGGACTAGCGACCAGTTCTTC	CASSQERTSDQFF	TRBD2	TRBJ2-1	-	TRBV4-2
TGTGCCATCAGTGAAAGGCGGACAGGGGGTCCGAACACCGGGGAGCTGTTTTTT	CAISERRTGGPNTGELFF	TRBD1	TRBJ2-2	-	TRBV10-3
TGTGCCAGCACACCACCGGACAGGGGGAACACTGAAGCTTTCTTT	CASTPPDRGNTEAFF	TRBD1	TRBJ1-1	-	TRBV18
TGTGCCAGCAGCTTAGATAGCTGGGGGAACACTGAAGCTTTCTTT	CASSLDSWGNTEAFF	-	TRBJ1-1	-	TRBV11-2
TGTGCCAGCAGGCGAGGAGGAGTCTATGGCTACACCTTC	CASRRGGVYGYTF	-	TRBJ1-2	-	TRBV6-5
TGTGCCAGCTCACCACCCGCTAGCGGGGGGGCCAATGAGCAGTTCTTC	CASSPPASGGANEQFF	TRBD2	TRBJ2-1	-	TRBV18
TGTGCCAGTAGTATCCCCCCCACAGGGCTCCAGCCCCAGCATTTT	CASSIPPTGLQPQHF	-	TRBJ1-5	-	TRBV19
TGTGCTAGTGTCCAGGACAGCCGCAATCAGCCCCAGCATTTT	CASVQDSRNQPQHF	-	TRBJ1-5	-	TRBV12-5
TGTGCCTGGACGGGAAAAGAGACCCAGTACTTC	CAWTGKETQYF	-	TRBJ2-5	-	TRBV30
TGTGCCTGGAGTGAAGGGGGCTCCTACGAGCAGTACTTC	CAWSEGGSYEQYF	-	TRBJ2-7	-	TRBV30
TGTGCCAGCAGCTTCTTACAGGGCTCCGGCTACACCTTC	CASSFLQGSGYTF	-	TRBJ1-2	-	TRBV7-9
TGCGCCAGCAGCCCCCAGGGAGGGAAGATCGATGGCTACACCTTC	CASSPQGGKIDGYTF	-	TRBJ1-2	once	TRBV5-1
TGTGCCAGCAGCCATCGGGACCGAGGATCCTACGAGCAGTACTTC	CASSHRDRGSYEQYF	-	TRBJ2-7	-	TRBV6-5
TGTGCCAGCAGCGCCGGCAGTGCCGCCTATGGCTACACCTTC	CASSAGSAAYGYTF	-	TRBJ1-2	-	TRBV7-8
TGTGCCAGCAGCGTGACTAGCGGGGGGCTCGGGGAGCTGTTTTTT	CASSVTSGGLGELFF	TRBD2	TRBJ2-2	-	TRBV9
TGCGCCAGCAGTCAGGGTCTAGCGGGGCCGGGGGCCTACGAGCAGTACTTC	CASSQGLAGPGAYEQYF	TRBD2	TRBJ2-7	once	TRBV23-1
TGTGCCAGCTCACCACAGGGGGCAGGGACTGAAGCTTTCTTT	CASSPQGAGTEAFF	TRBD1	TRBJ1-1	-	TRBV18
TGTGCCAGCAGGGACAGCAGCCTATCCTACGAGCAGTACTTC	CASRDSSLSYEQYF	-	TRBJ2-7	-	TRBV6-1
TGTGCCAGCAGCCCCTGGACTGGGGAGACCCAGTACTTC	CASSPWTGETQYF	-	TRBJ2-5	-	TRBV5-6
TGTGCCAGCAGCTACGGGGCAGGGAGCTTAAGGAACACCATATATTTT	CASSYGAGSLRNTIYF	-	TRBJ1-3	-	TRBV6-5
TGTGCCTGGACTGAAGGGCGGGGAGTATTAAAAGAGACCCAGTACTTC	CAWTEGRGVLKETQYF	-	TRBJ2-5	-	TRBV30
TGTGCCAGCAGCCTCTCAGGGGTGTCTGGAAACACCATATATTTT	CASSLSGVSGNTIYF	-	TRBJ1-3	-	TRBV7-9
TGTGCCAGCAGCCCCCGTTCGGGGCTGTTTGATGGCTACACCTTC	CASSPRSGLFDGYTF	-	TRBJ1-2	once	TRBV5-8
TGTGCCTGGAGTGTCCTATACAATGAGCAGTTCTTC	CAWSVLYNEQFF	-	TRBJ2-1	-	TRBV30
TGTGCCAGCAGCTCGTTGGACAGGAACACTGAAGCTTTCTTT	CASSSLDRNTEAFF	-	TRBJ1-1	-	TRBV5-4
TGTGCCAGCAGCACCGGGACAGGGGGCTTCGCCACTGAAGCTTTCTTT	CASSTGTGGFATEAFF	TRBD1	TRBJ1-1	-	TRBV11-2
TGCAGTGCTACGCGGATGGGTGAGCAGTTCTTC	CSATRMGEQFF	-	TRBJ2-1	-	TRBV20-1
TGTGCCTGGTCATGGGGGCGAACCTCCTATAATTCACCCCTCCACTTT	CAWSWGRTSYNSPLHF	-	TRBJ1-6	-	TRBV30
TGTGCCAGCAGTCGAGACGAGGGAGGCTACGAGCAGTACTTC	CASSRDEGGYEQYF	-	TRBJ2-7	once	TRBV6-6
TGTGCCAGCAGCTTAGTAGGGACTAGCGCTAACATTGGGACCCAGTACTTC	CASSLVGTSANIGTQYF	TRBD2	TRBJ2-5	-	TRBV7-9
TGTGCCAGCAAGGTCAGACCCTCTGGGGCCAACGTCCTGACTTTC	CASKVRPSGANVLTF	-	TRBJ2-6	-	TRBV6-6
TGTGCCAGCAGTTTAAAGACAGGGCTTAATGAAAAACTGTTTTTT	CASSLKTGLNEKLFF	TRBD1	TRBJ1-4	-	TRBV28
TGTGCTAGTGGTTCTGACAGGGGTGCCTACGAGCAGTACTTC	CASGSDRGAYEQYF	TRBD1	TRBJ2-7	once	TRBV12-5
TGCGCCAGCAGCCCTAAGGAGACCCAGTACTTC	CASSPKETQYF	-	TRBJ2-5	once	TRBV5-1
TGTGCCAGCAGCTTGGGGGGGGGCAATCAGCCCCAGCATTTT	CASSLGGGNQPQHF	-	TRBJ1-5	-	TRBV7-2
TGTGCCAGCAGCTTACAGACAGATTATTCACCCCTCCACTTT	CASSLQTDYSPLHF	-	TRBJ1-6	-	TRBV7-9
TGCGCCAGCAGACAGGAGCCGAACACCGGGGAGCTGTTTTTT	CASRQEPNTGELFF	-	TRBJ2-2	-	TRBV10-1
TGTGCCAGTAGTATCCTTCAGGGCAACACTGAAGCTTTCTTT	CASSILQGNTEAFF	-	TRBJ1-1	-	TRBV19
TGTGCCAGCAGCAATTTGTGGGGGGGGCACAGGAGTAGCAATCAGCCCCAGCATTTT	CASSNLWGGHRSSNQPQHF	-	TRBJ1-5	-	TRBV21-1
TGTGCCAGTAGTACGGGCCGGCCAGCCGGGAACACTGAAGCTTTCTTT	CASSTGRPAGNTEAFF	-	TRBJ1-1	-	TRBV19
TGTGCCAGCCTGGCAGAGGTGAACACTGAAGCTTTCTTT	CASLAEVNTEAFF	-	TRBJ1-1	-	TRBV2
TGTGCCAGTAGTCTGGACCGATATTCCTACGAGCAGTACTTC	CASSLDRYSYEQYF	-	TRBJ2-7	-	TRBV19
TGCGCCAGCAGCATTACCGGGACAGGGTCCGAGCAGTACTTC	CASSITGTGSEQYF	TRBD1	TRBJ2-7	-	TRBV5-1
TGTGCCAGCAGCCAGGCGGATAGCTCCTACAATGAGCAGTTCTTC	CASSQADSSYNEQFF	-	TRBJ2-1	-	TRBV4-2
TGTGCCAGCAGTCCAGGATCGGGAAACACCATATATTTT	CASSPGSGNTIYF	-	TRBJ1-3	-	TRBV2
TGTGCCAGCAGTGTGACAGGGGTGGGGAATCAGCCCCAGCATTTT	CASSVTGVGNQPQHF	TRBD1	TRBJ1-5	-	TRBV6-5
TGTGCCAGCAGCTCCCCTCTGGATGGTGGTACAGATACGCAGTATTTT	CASSSPLDGGTDTQYF	-	TRBJ2-3	-	TRBV7-9
TGTGCCAGTAGTATAGTAGGGAGAGGCTACACCTTC	CASSIVGRGYTF	-	TRBJ1-2	-	TRBV19
TGTGCCAGCAGCCTTAGCGGGGGGCGGAACTACGAGCAGTACTTC	CASSLSGGRNYEQYF	TRBD2	TRBJ2-7	-	TRBV5-4
TGTGCCATCCCGCTAGGTTTGAGAGAAAAACTGTTTTTT	CAIPLGLREKLFF	-	TRBJ1-4	-	TRBV10-3
TGTGCCAGCAGCCTGGGACAGCGGAACTATGGCTACACCTTC	CASSLGQRNYGYTF	TRBD1	TRBJ1-2	once	TRBV7-2
TGTGCCAGCAGCTTGGGCCGGGACAGGGCGCATTCACCCCTCCACTTT	CASSLGRDRAHSPLHF	TRBD1	TRBJ1-6	-	TRBV5-5
TGTGCCAGCAGCTCCAACTCAGCGGGGGGCTACGAGCAGTACTTC	CASSSNSAGGYEQYF	TRBD2	TRBJ2-7	-	TRBV5-5
TGTGCCAGCAGCCCATATATACAGGACAAGGACGAGCAGTACTTC	CASSPYIQDKDEQYF	-	TRBJ2-7	-	TRBV7-9
TGTGCCAGCAGTTCAGCCGGGACGGATGGCTACGAGCAGTACTTC	CASSSAGTDGYEQYF	-	TRBJ2-7	-	TRBV27
TGTGCCAGCTCACCACCGGGAGGGGACGAGCAGTACTTC	CASSPPGGDEQYF	TRBD2	TRBJ2-7	-	TRBV18
TGCGCCAGCAGCCCACTAGCGGGGGTACTCTACGAGCAGTACTTC	CASSPLAGVLYEQYF	TRBD2	TRBJ2-7	-	TRBV5-1
TGTGCCAGTAGTATGGGACTGACAGGCAGCTATGGCTACACCTTC	CASSMGLTGSYGYTF	-	TRBJ1-2	-	TRBV19